Listed below are T cell receptor beta chains from one sample, sequenced in a study of OX40 agonist ivuxolimab in advanced cancers. Profiling relied on immunoSEQ multiplex PCR, and the TCRdb table lists in-frame clones only, not all of them. Of about 53,000 clones listed, around 87% are singletons. The sample in question was CD4+ or CD8+ T cells sorted from blood, obtained in a trial of the OX40 agonist ivuxolimab. The origin of the receptors is an adult with an advanced solid tumor such as melanoma, head and neck, liver or kidney cancer. Both conserved end residues are part of each CDR3. D genes are given only for firm matches.

d_call,j_call,v_call,cdr3_nt,cdr3_aa
.,TRBJ2-5,TRBV5-4,TGTGCCAGCAGCTTGTTAAGTGGTACGGAGACCCAGTACTTC,CASSLLSGTETQYF
.,TRBJ2-3,TRBV7-3,TGTGCCAGCAGCTTATCTGTCTACACAGATACGCAGTATTTT,CASSLSVYTDTQYF
.,TRBJ1-3,TRBV30,TGTGCCTGGGGTACAGGGTCCGGAAACACCATATATTTT,CAWGTGSGNTIYF
TRBD1,TRBJ2-3,TRBV10-2,TGCGCCAGTTCCGGCGGGACAGGGACAGATACGCAGTATTTT,CASSGGTGTDTQYF
TRBD1,TRBJ2-7,TRBV6-5,TGTGCCAGCAGACCGGGACAGGGCTACGAGCAGTACTTC,CASRPGQGYEQYF
.,TRBJ2-7,TRBV11-2,TGTGCCAGCTCGCCGTTCCTTTACGAGCAGTACTTC,CASSPFLYEQYF
.,TRBJ1-1,TRBV14,TGTGCCAGCAGCCAAGTAGGGCCCCCTACACCCCGGAACACTGAAGCTTTCTTT,CASSQVGPPTPRNTEAFF
.,TRBJ2-1,TRBV10-3,TGTGCCATCAGTGAGTCGGCTTTTGGCAATGAGCAGTTCTTC,CAISESAFGNEQFF
TRBD1,TRBJ1-1,TRBV5-4,TGTGCCAGCTCTGGGGACAGGCTGAACACTGAAGCTTTCTTT,CASSGDRLNTEAFF
.,TRBJ2-7,TRBV7-9,TGTGCCAGCAGCTTATTCGGGACGGAGCCCTACGAGCAGTACTTC,CASSLFGTEPYEQYF
TRBD1,TRBJ2-1,TRBV28,TGTGCCAGCAGTTCCGGACAGGGGGCGAGCAATGAGCAGTTCTTC,CASSSGQGASNEQFF
.,TRBJ2-1,TRBV29-1,TGCAGCGCCTTAAAGAGCTCCTACAATGAGCAGTTCTTC,CSALKSSYNEQFF
.,TRBJ2-1,TRBV19,TGTGCCAGTAGTAACATGCATGAGCAGTTCTTC,CASSNMHEQFF
.,TRBJ1-2,TRBV19,TGTGCCAGTAGGACCCCAAGGCAGGGGAGTGGCTACACCTTC,CASRTPRQGSGYTF
TRBD1,TRBJ1-1,TRBV28,TGTGCCAGCCTGACGGGACAGATGAACACTGAAGCTTTCTTT,CASLTGQMNTEAFF
.,TRBJ2-1,TRBV29-1,TGCAGCGTGGGACGAGGGGGGGTACTCTACAATGAGCAGTTCTTC,CSVGRGGVLYNEQFF
.,TRBJ1-1,TRBV7-8,TGTGCCAGCAGCTTCTTTATGGGGCCTGAAGCTTTCTTT,CASSFFMGPEAFF
.,TRBJ2-3,TRBV9,TGTGCCAGCAGCGTTTCGATGTGGGAGCCGAGAGATACGCAGTATTTT,CASSVSMWEPRDTQYF
.,TRBJ1-2,TRBV19,TGTGCCAGTAGTATAGTGGACACTAACTATGGCTACACCTTC,CASSIVDTNYGYTF